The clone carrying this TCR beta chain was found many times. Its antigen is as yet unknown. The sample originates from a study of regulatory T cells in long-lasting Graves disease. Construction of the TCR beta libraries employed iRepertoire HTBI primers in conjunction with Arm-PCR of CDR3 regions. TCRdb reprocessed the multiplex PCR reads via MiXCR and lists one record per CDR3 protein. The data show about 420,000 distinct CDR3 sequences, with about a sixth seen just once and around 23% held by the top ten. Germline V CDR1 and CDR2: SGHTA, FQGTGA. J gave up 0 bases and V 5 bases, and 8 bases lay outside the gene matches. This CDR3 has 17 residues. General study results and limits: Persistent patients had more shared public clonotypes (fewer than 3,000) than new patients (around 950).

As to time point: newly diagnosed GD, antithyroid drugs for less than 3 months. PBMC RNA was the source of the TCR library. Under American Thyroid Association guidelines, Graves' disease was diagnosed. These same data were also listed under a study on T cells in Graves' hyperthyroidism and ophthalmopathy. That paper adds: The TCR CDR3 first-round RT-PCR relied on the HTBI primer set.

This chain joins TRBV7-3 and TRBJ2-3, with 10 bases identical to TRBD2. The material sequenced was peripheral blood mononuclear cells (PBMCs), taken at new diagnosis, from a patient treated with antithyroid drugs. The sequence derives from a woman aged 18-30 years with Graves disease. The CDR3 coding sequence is TGTGCCAGCAGCCGTATAGCGGGAGGACGCAGCACAGATACGCAGTATTTT. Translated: CASSRIAGGRSTDTQYF.